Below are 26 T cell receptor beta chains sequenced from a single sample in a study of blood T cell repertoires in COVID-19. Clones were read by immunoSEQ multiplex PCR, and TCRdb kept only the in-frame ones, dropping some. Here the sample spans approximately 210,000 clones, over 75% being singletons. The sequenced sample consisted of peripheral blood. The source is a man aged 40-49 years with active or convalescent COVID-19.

CDR3 amino acids: CATSDWRDTGELFF. In DNA form, the CDR3 reads TGTGCCACCAGTGACTGGCGGGACACCGGGGAGCTGTTTTTT. J is TRBJ2-2 and V is TRBV24-1; D is possibly TRBD2 (5 bases). Looked up from germline, CDR1 is KGHDR and CDR2 is SFDVKD. Trimming pared 4 bases from V and 3 bases from J, leaving 8 bases between. The CDR3 length is 14 residues.

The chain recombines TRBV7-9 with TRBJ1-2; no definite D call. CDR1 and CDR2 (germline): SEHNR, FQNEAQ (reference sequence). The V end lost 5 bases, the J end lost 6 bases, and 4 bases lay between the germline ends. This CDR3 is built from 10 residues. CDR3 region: CASSRDGYTF. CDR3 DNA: TGTGCCAGCAGCCGAGATGGCTACACCTTC.

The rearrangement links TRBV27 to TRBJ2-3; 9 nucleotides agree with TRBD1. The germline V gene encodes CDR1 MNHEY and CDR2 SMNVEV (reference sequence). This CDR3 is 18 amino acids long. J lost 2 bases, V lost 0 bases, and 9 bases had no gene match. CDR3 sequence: CASSLSLVGQGFTDTQYF. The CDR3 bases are TGTGCCAGCAGTTTATCGTTGGTGGGACAGGGATTCACAGATACGCAGTATTTT.

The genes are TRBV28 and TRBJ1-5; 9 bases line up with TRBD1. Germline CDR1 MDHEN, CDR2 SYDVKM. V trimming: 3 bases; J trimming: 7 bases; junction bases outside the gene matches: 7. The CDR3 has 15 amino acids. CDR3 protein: CASSFWGDRAQPQHF. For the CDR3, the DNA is TGTGCCAGCAGTTTTTGGGGGGACAGGGCACAGCCCCAGCATTTT.

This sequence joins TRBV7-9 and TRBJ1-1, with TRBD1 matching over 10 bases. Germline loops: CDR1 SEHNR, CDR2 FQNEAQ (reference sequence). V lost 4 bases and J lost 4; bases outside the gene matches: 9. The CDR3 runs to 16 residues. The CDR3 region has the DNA TGTGCCAGCAGCTCGGGGACAGGGGCCCGATCCACTGAAGCTTTCTTT. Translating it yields CASSSGTGARSTEAFF.

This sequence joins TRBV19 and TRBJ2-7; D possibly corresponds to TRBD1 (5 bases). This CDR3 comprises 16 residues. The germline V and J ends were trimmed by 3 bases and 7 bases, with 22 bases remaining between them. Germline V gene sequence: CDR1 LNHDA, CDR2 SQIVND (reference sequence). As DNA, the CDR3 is TGTGCCAGTAGTATTTCCGGCACAGGCTGGGTTCGAGAGCAGTACTTC. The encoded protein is CASSISGTGWVREQYF.

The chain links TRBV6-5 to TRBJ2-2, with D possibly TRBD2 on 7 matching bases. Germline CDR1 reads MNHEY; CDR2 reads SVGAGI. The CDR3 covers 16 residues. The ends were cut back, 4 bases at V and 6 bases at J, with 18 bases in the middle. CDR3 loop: CASSSSTGGPAGELFF. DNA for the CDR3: TGTGCCAGCAGTTCCTCCACGGGGGGCCCGGCCGGGGAGCTGTTTTTT.

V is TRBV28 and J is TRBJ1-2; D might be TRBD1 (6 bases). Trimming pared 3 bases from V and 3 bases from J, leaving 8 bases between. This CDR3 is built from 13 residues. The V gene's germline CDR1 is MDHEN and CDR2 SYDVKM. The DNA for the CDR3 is TGTGCCAGCAGTTTGGGGGCGGACTATGGCTACACCTTC. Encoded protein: CASSLGADYGYTF.

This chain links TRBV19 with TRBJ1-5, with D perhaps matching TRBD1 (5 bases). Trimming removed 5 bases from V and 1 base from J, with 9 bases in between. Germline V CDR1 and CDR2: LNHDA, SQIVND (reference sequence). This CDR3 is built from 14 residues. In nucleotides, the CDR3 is TGTGCCAGTAGTGTACGGGGGAGCAATCAGCCCCAGCATTTT. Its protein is CASSVRGSNQPQHF.

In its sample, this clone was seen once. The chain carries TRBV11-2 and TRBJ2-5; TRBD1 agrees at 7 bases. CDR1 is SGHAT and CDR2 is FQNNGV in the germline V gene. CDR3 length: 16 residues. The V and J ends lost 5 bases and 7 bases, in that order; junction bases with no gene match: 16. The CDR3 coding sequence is TGTGCCAGCAGCCCCCGCCAAGACAGGGTTGGAGGGACCCAGTACTTC. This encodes CASSPRQDRVGGTQYF.

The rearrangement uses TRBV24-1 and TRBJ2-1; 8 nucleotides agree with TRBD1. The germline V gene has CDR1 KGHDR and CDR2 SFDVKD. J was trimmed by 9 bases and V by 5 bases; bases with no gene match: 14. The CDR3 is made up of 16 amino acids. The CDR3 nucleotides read TGTGCCACCAGTGCATCTGGGACAGGTTTTATCGGTGAGCAGTTCTTC. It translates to CATSASGTGFIGEQFF.

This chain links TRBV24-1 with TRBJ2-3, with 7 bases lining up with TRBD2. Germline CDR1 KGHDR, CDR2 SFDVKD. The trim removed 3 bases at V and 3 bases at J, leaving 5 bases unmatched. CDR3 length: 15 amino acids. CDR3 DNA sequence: TGTGCCACCAGTGATGCCAGGGAGGGAACAGATACGCAGTATTTT. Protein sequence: CATSDAREGTDTQYF.

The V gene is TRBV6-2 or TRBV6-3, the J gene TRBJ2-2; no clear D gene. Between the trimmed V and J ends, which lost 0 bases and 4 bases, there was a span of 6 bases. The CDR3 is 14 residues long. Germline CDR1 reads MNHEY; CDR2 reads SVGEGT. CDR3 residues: CASSYSTGTGELFF. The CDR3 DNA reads TGTGCCAGCAGTTACTCGACGGGCACCGGGGAGCTGTTTTTT.

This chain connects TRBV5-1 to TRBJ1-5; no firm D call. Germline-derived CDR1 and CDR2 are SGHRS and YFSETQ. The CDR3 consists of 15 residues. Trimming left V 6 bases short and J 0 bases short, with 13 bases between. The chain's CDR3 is CASTWSPGSNQPQHF. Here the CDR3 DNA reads TGCGCCAGCACATGGTCTCCCGGTAGCAATCAGCCCCAGCATTTT.

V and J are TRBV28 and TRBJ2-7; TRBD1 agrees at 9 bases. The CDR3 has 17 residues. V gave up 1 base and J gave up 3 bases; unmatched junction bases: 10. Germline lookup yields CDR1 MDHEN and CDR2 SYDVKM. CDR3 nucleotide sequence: TGTGCCAGCAGTTTATACCCGGGGATGGGACAGGGCTACGAGCAGTACTTC. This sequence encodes CASSLYPGMGQGYEQYF.

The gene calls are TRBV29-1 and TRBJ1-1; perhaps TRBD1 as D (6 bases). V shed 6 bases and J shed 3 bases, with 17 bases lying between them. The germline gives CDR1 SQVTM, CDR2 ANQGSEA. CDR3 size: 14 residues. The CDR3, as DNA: TGCAGCGTGGACCCCCCGGCAGGGGACACTGAAGCTTTCTTT. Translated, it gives CSVDPPAGDTEAFF.

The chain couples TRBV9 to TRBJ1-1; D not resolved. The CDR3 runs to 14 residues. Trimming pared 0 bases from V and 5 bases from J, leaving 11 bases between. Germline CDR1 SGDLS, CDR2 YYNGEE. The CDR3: CASSVEPGGTEAFF. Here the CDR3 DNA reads TGTGCCAGCAGCGTAGAACCGGGAGGGACTGAAGCTTTCTTT.

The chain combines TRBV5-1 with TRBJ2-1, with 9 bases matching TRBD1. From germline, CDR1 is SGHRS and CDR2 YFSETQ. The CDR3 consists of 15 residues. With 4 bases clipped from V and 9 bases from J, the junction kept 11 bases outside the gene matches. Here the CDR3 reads CASSVETTGGGEQFF. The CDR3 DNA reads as TGCGCCAGCAGCGTAGAAACGACAGGGGGTGGTGAGCAGTTCTTC. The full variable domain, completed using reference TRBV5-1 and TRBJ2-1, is KAGVTQTPRYLIKTRGQQVTLSCSPISGHRSVSWYQQTPGQGLQFLFEYFSETQRNKGNFPGRFSGRQFSNSRSEMNVSTLELGDSALYLCASSVETTGGGEQFFGPGTRLTVL.

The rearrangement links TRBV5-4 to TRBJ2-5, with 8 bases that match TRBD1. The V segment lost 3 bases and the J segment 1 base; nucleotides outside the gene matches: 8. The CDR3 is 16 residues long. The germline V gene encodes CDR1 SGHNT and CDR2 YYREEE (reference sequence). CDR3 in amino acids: CASSYLPTGVQETQYF. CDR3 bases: TGTGCCAGCAGCTATCTCCCGACAGGGGTCCAAGAGACCCAGTACTTC.

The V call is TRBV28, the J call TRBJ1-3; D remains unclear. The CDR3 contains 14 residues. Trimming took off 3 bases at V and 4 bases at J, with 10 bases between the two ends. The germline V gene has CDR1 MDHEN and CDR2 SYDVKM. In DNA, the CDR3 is TGTGCCAGCAGTTTGGGCCTCAGGGGAAACACCATATATTTT. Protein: CASSLGLRGNTIYF.

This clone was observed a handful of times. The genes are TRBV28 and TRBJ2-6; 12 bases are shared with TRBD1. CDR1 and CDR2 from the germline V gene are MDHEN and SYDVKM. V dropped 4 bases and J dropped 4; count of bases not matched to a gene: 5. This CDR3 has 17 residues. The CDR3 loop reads CASSYRDRGPGANVLTF. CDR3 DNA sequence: TGTGCCAGCAGTTACCGGGACAGGGGGCCCGGGGCCAACGTCCTGACTTTC.

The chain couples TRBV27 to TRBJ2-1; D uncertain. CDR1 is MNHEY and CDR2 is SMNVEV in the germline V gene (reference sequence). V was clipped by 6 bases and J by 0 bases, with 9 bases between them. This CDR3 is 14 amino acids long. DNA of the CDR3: TGTGCCAGCAGCGAGGAATTCTCCTACAATGAGCAGTTCTTC. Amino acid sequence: CASSEEFSYNEQFF.

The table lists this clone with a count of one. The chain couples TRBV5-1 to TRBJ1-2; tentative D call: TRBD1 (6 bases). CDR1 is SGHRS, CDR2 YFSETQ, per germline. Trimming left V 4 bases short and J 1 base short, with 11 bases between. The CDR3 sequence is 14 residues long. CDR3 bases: TGCGCCAGCAGCCGGAGCAGGGGTAACTATGGCTACACCTTC. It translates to CASSRSRGNYGYTF.

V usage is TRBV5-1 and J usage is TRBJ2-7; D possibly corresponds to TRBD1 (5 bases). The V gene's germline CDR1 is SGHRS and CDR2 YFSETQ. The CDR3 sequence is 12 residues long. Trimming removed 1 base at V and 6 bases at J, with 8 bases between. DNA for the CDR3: TGCGCCAGCAGCTTGCAGGGTCCCGAGCAGTACTTC. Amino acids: CASSLQGPEQYF.

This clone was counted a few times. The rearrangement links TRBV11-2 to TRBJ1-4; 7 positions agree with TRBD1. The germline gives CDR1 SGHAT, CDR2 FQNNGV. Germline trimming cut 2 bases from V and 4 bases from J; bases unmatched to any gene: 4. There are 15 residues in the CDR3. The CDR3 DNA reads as TGTGCCAGCAGCTTACACAGGGGTCTTAATGAAAAACTGTTTTTT. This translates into CASSLHRGLNEKLFF.

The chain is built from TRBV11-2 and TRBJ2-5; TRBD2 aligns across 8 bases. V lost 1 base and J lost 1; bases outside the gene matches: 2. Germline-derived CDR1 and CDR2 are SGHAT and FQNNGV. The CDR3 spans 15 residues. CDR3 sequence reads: CASSLGTSGQETQYF. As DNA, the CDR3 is TGTGCCAGCAGCTTAGGAACTAGCGGCCAAGAGACCCAGTACTTC.